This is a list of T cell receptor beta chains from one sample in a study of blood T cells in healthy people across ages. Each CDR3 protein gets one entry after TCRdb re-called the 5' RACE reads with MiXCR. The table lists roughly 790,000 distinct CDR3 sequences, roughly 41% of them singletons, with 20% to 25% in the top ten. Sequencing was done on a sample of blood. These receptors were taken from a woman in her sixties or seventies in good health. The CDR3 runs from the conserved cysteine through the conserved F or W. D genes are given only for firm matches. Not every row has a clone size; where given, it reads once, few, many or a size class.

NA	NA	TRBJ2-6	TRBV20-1	TGCAGTGCTAAGGGGCCTCAGGGAACTGGGGCCAACGTCCTGACTTTC	CSAKGPQGTGANVLTF
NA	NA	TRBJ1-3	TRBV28	TGTGCCAGCAGTTCTGAGGGGGAAAGCTCTGGAAACACCATATATTTT	CASSSEGESSGNTIYF
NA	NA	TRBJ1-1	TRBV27	TGTGCCAGCAGTTTACGGCAGGGACTTACTGAAGCTTTCTTT	CASSLRQGLTEAFF
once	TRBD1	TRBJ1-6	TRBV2	TGTGCCAGCAGGGAAACAGGGGCATATAATTCACCCCTCCACTTT	CASRETGAYNSPLHF
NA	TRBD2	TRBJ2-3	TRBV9	TGTGCCAGCAGCGTAGGCGGGGGGTTCTCAGATACGCAGTATTTT	CASSVGGGFSDTQYF
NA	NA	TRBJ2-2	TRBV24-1	TGTGCCACCAGTTTTATGACCGGGGAGCTGTTTTTT	CATSFMTGELFF
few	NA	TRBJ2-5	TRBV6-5	TGTGCCAGCAGCCGATCACTAGCCGAAAAGACCCAGTACTTC	CASSRSLAEKTQYF
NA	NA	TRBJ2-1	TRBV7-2	TGTGCCAGCAGCCCCTCCAGTAGCTCCTACAATGAGCAGTTCTTC	CASSPSSSSYNEQFF
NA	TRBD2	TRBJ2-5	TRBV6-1	TGTGCCAGCAGTGAACTAGCGGGGGGTATAGAAGAGACCCAGTACTTC	CASSELAGGIEETQYF
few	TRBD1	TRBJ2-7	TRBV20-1	TGCAGTGCTCAGACAGGGAATACCGAGCAGTACTTC	CSAQTGNTEQYF
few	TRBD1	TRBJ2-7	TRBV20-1	TGCAGTGCTAGCGCCCGGGACAGGGGCTACGAGCAGTACTTC	CSASARDRGYEQYF
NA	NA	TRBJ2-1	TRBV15	TGTGCCACCAGCAGAGATGGGACACCTTACAATGAGCAGTTCTTC	CATSRDGTPYNEQFF
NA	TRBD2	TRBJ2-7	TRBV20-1	TGCAGTGCTGGCCACGGACTAGCGGGGGGGCACGTATCCTACGAGCAGTACTTC	CSAGHGLAGGHVSYEQYF
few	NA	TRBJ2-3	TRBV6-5	TGTGCCAGCATTAGGAACGGGGCTAGCCTCACAGATACGCAGTATTTT	CASIRNGASLTDTQYF
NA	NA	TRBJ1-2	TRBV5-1	TGCGCCAGCAGCTCTTCGACGGACGAGGTTAACTATGGCTACACCTTC	CASSSSTDEVNYGYTF
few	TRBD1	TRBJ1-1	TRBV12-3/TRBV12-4	TGTGCCAGCAGTAAACAGGGGGGCACTGAAGCTTTCTTT	CASSKQGGTEAFF
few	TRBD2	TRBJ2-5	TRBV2	TGTGCCAGCACTCTAGGGACTACCCGAGCCGAGACCCAGTACTTC	CASTLGTTRAETQYF
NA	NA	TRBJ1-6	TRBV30	TGTGCCTGGAGTGCTTCGGTCAATTCACCCCTCCACTTT	CAWSASVNSPLHF
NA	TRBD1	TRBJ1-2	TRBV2	TGTGCCAGCAGGGAGGACAGGGCCTACACCTTC	CASREDRAYTF
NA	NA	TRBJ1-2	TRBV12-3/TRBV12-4	TGTGCCAGCAGTTTAATACCAGGGGACACCTATGGCTACACCTTC	CASSLIPGDTYGYTF
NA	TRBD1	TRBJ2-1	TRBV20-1	TGCAGTGCCCGCCGACAGGGGGCGGGTGAGCAGTTCTTC	CSARRQGAGEQFF
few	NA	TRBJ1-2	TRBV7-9	TGTGCCAGCAGCTCCCCTATCGCCCTCGGACTTTATGGCTACACCTTC	CASSSPIALGLYGYTF
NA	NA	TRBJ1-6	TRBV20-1	TGCAGTGCTCATAGGACTAATTCACCCCTCCACTTT	CSAHRTNSPLHF
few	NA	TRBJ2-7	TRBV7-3	TGTGCCAGCAGCCGCATCGCCGGGGGCCATCCTAAGGAGCAGTACTTC	CASSRIAGGHPKEQYF
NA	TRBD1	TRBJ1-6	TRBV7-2	TGTGCCAGCAGCTCGTTACAGGGGACATTGGCCCTCCACTTT	CASSSLQGTLALHF
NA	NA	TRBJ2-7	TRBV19	TGTGCCAGTAGTATAGCAACAGGAAACTACGAGCAGTACTTC	CASSIATGNYEQYF
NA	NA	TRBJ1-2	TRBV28	TGTGCCAGCAGCTCGGGGGACTCCCGGGGCTATGGCTACACCTTC	CASSSGDSRGYGYTF
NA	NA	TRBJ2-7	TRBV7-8	TGTGCCAGCAGCCAACTGACCGGGCAGCCCTACGAGCAGTACTTC	CASSQLTGQPYEQYF
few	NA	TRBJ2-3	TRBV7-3	TGTGCCAGCAGCTCGGCCGTGGGTATAGATACGCAGTATTTT	CASSSAVGIDTQYF